This is a list of T cell receptor beta chains from one sample in a study of control samples from healthy donors and cancer patients. TCRdb keeps only in-frame clones here, not all; method: immunoSEQ multiplex PCR. The data hold under 150,000 clones, with approximately 89% observed a single time. The material sequenced was PBMCs. These receptors came from a man in his fifties or sixties with head and neck cancer. Both conserved end residues are part of each CDR3. Fields, in order: D gene, J gene, clone size, V gene, CDR3 protein, CDR3 DNA. A D gene is named only where the DNA matches it firmly. Not all rows give a size; the values are once, few, many and, for expanded clones, a class.

>TRBD1|TRBJ2-7|-|TRBV2
CASIPGQATRAVDEQYF
TGTGCCAGCATCCCCGGACAGGCCACCCGAGCGGTGGACGAGCAGTACTTC
>TRBD1|TRBJ1-2|-|TRBV5-4
CASSLRTGVDYGYTF
TGTGCCAGCAGCTTGCGGACAGGGGTCGACTATGGCTACACCTTC
>-|TRBJ1-1|-|TRBV5-1
CASSLVGQQNTEAFF
TGCGCCAGCAGCTTGGTTGGACAGCAAAACACTGAAGCTTTCTTT
>-|TRBJ1-5|-|TRBV2
CASREQGSSNQPQHF
TGTGCCAGCAGGGAACAGGGTAGTAGCAATCAGCCCCAGCATTTT
>-|TRBJ1-6|medium-sized|TRBV5-1
CASSLVGVSSPLHF
TGCGCCAGCAGCTTGGTGGGCGTCAGTTCACCCCTCCACTTT
>-|TRBJ2-1|-|TRBV5-1
CASSPRPGDEQFF
TGCGCCAGCAGCCCCAGACCTGGGGATGAGCAGTTCTTC
>-|TRBJ2-7|-|TRBV9
CASSVAPGDSYEQYF
TGTGCCAGCAGCGTAGCGCCGGGGGATAGCTACGAGCAGTACTTC
>-|TRBJ1-6|-|TRBV27
CASKTGDSPLHF
TGTGCCTCTAAAACGGGCGATTCACCCCTCCACTTT
>-|TRBJ2-7|-|TRBV7-8
CASSELEGGGEQYF
TGTGCCAGCAGTGAATTGGAGGGGGGGGGCGAGCAGTACTTC
>-|TRBJ1-1|-|TRBV14
CASSYLGGLVGTEAFF
TGTGCCAGCAGCTACCTGGGAGGTCTGGTCGGCACTGAAGCTTTCTTT
>TRBD1|TRBJ2-3|-|TRBV4-1
CASSPYYRGSTDTQYF
TGCGCCAGCAGCCCCTATTACAGGGGTTCGACAGATACGCAGTATTTT
>-|TRBJ2-3|-|TRBV10-1
CASSKDSSTDTQYF
TGCGCCAGCAGCAAGGACAGTAGCACAGATACGCAGTATTTT
>-|TRBJ1-1|-|TRBV5-1
CASSAFAGVNTEAFF
TGCGCCAGCAGCGCCTTCGCGGGGGTAAACACTGAAGCTTTCTTT
>TRBD2|TRBJ2-2|-|TRBV2
CASRKLAVGTGELFF
TGTGCCAGCAGAAAACTAGCGGTGGGCACCGGGGAGCTGTTTTTT
>-|TRBJ2-5|-|TRBV18
CASSPQGKRETQYF
TGTGCCAGCTCACCACAGGGGAAACGAGAGACCCAGTACTTC
>-|TRBJ1-5|-|TRBV7-2
CASSLDRYQPQHF
TGTGCCAGCAGCTTAGACAGGTATCAGCCCCAGCATTTT
>-|TRBJ1-2|-|TRBV18
CASSPGREGGGYTF
TGTGCCAGCTCACCGGGCAGGGAGGGCGGTGGCTACACCTTC
>TRBD1|TRBJ1-2|-|TRBV28
CAGRSTGVGYTF
TGTGCCGGCAGGAGTACAGGGGTTGGCTACACCTTC